Here is one T cell receptor beta chain with its context. Antigen specificity is unknown. It was with random hexamers that about 0.45 to 1 ug RNA was reverse transcribed. Amplification of TCR beta CDR3 was carried out by immunoSEQ multiplex PCR, which covered 54 Vbeta and 13 Jbeta segments. TCRdb re-derived calls from the immunoSEQ multiplex PCR reads in MiXCR, one entry per CDR3 protein. The sample contains some 260,000 distinct CDR3 sequences, 80% to 90% of which appear only once. The sample is drawn from a study of CD8 T cells in Susac syndrome. Study findings and constraints: It was acknowledged in the study that the number of individuals who were included in its TCR sequencing and HLA analysis was relatively small.

TCR beta was sequenced from blood CD8+ and CD4+ T cells. It was negative isolation that provided the CD8+ and CD4+ T cells, whereas TEMRA cells were enriched by FACS. Sequenced input: CD8+ T cells from PBMCs. This clonotype was obtained from a human donor with multiple sclerosis.

CDR3 sequence: CSAPTISYEQYF. CDR3 nucleotide sequence: TGCAGTGCCCCGACAATTTCCTACGAGCAGTACTTC. J is TRBJ2-7 and V is TRBV20-1, with D uncertain. CDR1 DFQATT and CDR2 SNEGSKA come from the germline V gene (reference sequence). Trimming took off 6 bases at V and 1 base at J, with 10 bases between the two ends. This CDR3 comprises 12 residues.